This T cell receptor beta chain was recovered during a study of OX40 agonist ivuxolimab in advanced cancers. The germline V and J ends were trimmed by 8 bases and 0 bases, with 14 bases remaining between them. Germline-derived CDR1 and CDR2 are MNHNS and SASEGT. CDR3 length equals 15 residues. This clone is labeled medium-sized. The protocol was immunoSEQ multiplex PCR, while the TCRdb copy is restricted to in-frame clones and leaves out a portion. Among about 15,000 clones, roughly 60% were seen once, and the ten largest hold around 9.2%. This receptor was identified in an adult with an advanced solid tumor such as melanoma, head and neck, liver or kidney cancer. V usage is TRBV6-1 and J usage is TRBJ1-5; no firm D call. Here the sequenced sample was CD4+ or CD8+ T cells sorted from blood, taken in a trial of the OX40 agonist ivuxolimab. The CDR3 DNA sequence: TGTGCCAGCGGAGTCAGCGGGGATAGCAATCAGCCCCAGCATTTT. Translated, it gives CASGVSGDSNQPQHF.